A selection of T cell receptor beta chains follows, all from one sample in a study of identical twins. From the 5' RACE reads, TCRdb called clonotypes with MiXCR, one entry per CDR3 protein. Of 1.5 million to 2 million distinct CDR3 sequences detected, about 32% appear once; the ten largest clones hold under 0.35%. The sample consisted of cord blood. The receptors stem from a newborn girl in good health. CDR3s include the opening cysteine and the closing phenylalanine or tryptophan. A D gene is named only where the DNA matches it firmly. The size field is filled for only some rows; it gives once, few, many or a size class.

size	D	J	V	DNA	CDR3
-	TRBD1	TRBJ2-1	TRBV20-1	TGCAGTGCCCGGACAGGGGAAGGGTCCTACAATGAGCAGTTCTTC	CSARTGEGSYNEQFF
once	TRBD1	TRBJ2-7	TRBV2	TGTGCCAGCAGTGATTGGCAGGGGGACAATGAGCAGTACTTC	CASSDWQGDNEQYF
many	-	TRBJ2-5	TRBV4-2	TGTGCCAGCAGCCAAGTAGGGCAAGAGACCCAGTACTTC	CASSQVGQETQYF
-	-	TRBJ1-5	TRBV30	TGTGTCTGGAGTGCGGGACTGTACAATCAGCCCCAGCATTTT	CVWSAGLYNQPQHF
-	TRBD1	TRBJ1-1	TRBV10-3	TGTGCCATCAGTGCGGGACAGGGGGCATCTGAAGCTTTCTTT	CAISAGQGASEAFF
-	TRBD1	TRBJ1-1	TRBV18	TGTGCCAGCTCACCCCGACAGGGGCAGAACACTGAAGCTTTCTTT	CASSPRQGQNTEAFF
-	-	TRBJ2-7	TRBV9	TGTGCCAGCAGCGTTACAGACTCCTACGAGCAGTACTTC	CASSVTDSYEQYF
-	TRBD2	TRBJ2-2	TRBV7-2	TGTGCCAGCAGCTTAAGGGTAGCGGGAAGAACCGGGGAGCTGTTTTTT	CASSLRVAGRTGELFF
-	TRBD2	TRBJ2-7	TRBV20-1	TGCAGTGCTAGACCCACCAGCGGGAACTCCTACAATGAGCAGTACTTC	CSARPTSGNSYNEQYF
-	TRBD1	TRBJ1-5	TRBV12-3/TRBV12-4	TGTGCCAGCAGCTGGGCACAGGGGAACAATCAGCCCCAGCATTTT	CASSWAQGNNQPQHF
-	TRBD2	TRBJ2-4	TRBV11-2	TGTGCCAGCAGCTTAGATCCCTGGCGGGGCGGGAGCAATGAGCAGTACTTC	CASSLDPWRGGSNEQYF
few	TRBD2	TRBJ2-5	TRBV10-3	TGTGCCATCAGTGATGAGAGACTAGCGGGGGGAGAAGAGACCCAGTACTTC	CAISDERLAGGEETQYF
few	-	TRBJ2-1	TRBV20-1	TGCAGTGCCTTAACGGGAACTAGCTGGGGTGAGCAGTTCTTC	CSALTGTSWGEQFF
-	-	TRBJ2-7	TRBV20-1	TGCAGTGGTTTTGAGGGTTACGAGCAGTACTTC	CSGFEGYEQYF
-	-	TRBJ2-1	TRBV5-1	TGCGCCAGCGGGGCCTTAAGCCGTTACGGTGAGCAGTTCTTC	CASGALSRYGEQFF
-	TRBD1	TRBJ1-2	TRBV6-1	TGTGCCAGCGCACGTGGGACGGGACAGGGTGGCGATGGCTACACCTTC	CASARGTGQGGDGYTF
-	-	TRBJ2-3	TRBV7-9	TGTGCCAGCAGCCCCCGGGGGTGGGCCGATACGCAGTATTTT	CASSPRGWADTQYF
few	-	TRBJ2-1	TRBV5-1	TGCGCCAGCAGCTTGGCACGGCTAGCGAACAATGAGCAGTTCTTC	CASSLARLANNEQFF
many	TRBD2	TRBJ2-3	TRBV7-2	TGTGCCAGCAGCTTAGTAAGAGGCGAGCGGGGATCCACAGATACGCAGTATTTT	CASSLVRGERGSTDTQYF
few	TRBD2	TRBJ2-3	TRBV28	TGTGCCAGCGGGACTAGCCTTTCCACAGATACGCAGTATTTT	CASGTSLSTDTQYF